This T cell receptor (beta chain) was identified in a study of shared clonotypes between healthy human individuals. Study-level findings and limits: Naive subsets generally had larger estimated richness than memory subsets.

Original methodology: Filtering of immunoSEQ junctional sequences could not match full-length read filtering. TCRdb keeps only in-frame clones here, not all; method: immunoSEQ multiplex PCR. V and J calls and clone size follow that table, whereas D and trimming were derived from the DNA. Of approximately 2.4 million clones listed, around 95% are singletons. On this clone itself: Its specificity is unknown.

J lost 4 bases, V lost 9 bases, and 12 bases had no gene match. The CDR3 is made up of 15 amino acids. Germline CDR1 reads SNHLY; CDR2 reads FYNNEI. This sequence was found in a young man in good health. The chain links TRBV2 to TRBJ2-1; TRBD1 matches 7 bases. Material for sequencing was naive CD4+ T cells sorted from blood. Subset of the sample: CD45RA+ positively selected. The CDR3 nucleotides read TGTGCCAGTAGATTCGGACAGGTTGGGTACAATGAGCAGTTCTTC. It codes for CASRFGQVGYNEQFF.